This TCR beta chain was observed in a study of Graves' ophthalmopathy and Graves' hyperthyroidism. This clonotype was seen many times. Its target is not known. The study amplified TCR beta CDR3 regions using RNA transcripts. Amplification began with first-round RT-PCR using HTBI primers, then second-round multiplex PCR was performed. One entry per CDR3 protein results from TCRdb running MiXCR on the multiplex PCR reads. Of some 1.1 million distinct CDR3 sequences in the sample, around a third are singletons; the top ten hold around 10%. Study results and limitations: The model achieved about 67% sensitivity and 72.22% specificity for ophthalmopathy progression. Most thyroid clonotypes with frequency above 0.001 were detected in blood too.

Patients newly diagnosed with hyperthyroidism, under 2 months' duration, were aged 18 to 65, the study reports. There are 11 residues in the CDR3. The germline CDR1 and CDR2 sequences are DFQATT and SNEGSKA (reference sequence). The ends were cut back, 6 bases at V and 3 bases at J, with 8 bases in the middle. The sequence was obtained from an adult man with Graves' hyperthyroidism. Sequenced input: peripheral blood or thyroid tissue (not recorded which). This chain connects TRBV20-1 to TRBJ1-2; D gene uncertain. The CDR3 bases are TGCAGTGCCGGGGAAGACTATGGCTACACCTTC. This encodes CSAGEDYGYTF.